What follows is one T cell receptor (beta chain) and its context. At one end, the junction sequence differs from germline, possibly due to a read error. PCR was performed a second time for roughly 7 to 11 cycles using a sample-barcoded 5' primer and a J-beta primer mix. In TCRdb, the 5' RACE reads were re-called with MiXCR into one record per CDR3 protein. In the table there are around 790,000 distinct CDR3 sequences, under 45% of which are singletons. The data belong to a study of blood T cells in healthy people across ages. Germline-derived CDR1 and CDR2 are ENHRY and SYGVKD. The CDR3 extends over 11 amino acids.

The V call is TRBV10-3, the J call TRBJ1-1; D is uncertain. This receptor was obtained from a man aged 55 to 70 in good health. Sequenced input: blood. The CDR3 here is CAISENSEAFF. The CDR3 DNA reads TGTGCCATCAGTGAGAACAGTGAAGCTTTCTTT.